The 20 T cell receptor beta chains below all came from one sample that was sequenced in a study of T-cell reconstitution after alpha-beta-depleted transplantation in children. It was with unique molecular identifiers that the TCRbeta library was prepared. Each CDR3 protein gets one entry after TCRdb re-called the PCR reads with MiXCR. The table lists hundreds of thousands of distinct CDR3 sequences, 10% to 15% of them singletons, with about 2.2% in the top ten. The sequencing here drew on PBMCs, mostly from graft donor cells, taken 360 days after TCRalphabeta/CD19-depleted stem cell transplant. These TCRs come from a male patient between 10 and 17 years old who had a stem cell transplant for acute myeloid leukemia, so the T cells may come from the graft donor.

This clonotype was seen more than once but under ten times. CDR3 in amino acids: CASSLPGLAGGPWETQYF. CDR3 DNA sequence: TGCGCCAGCAGCTTACCGGGACTAGCGGGAGGGCCCTGGGAGACCCAGTACTTC. This chain uses TRBV5-1 with TRBJ2-5, with TRBD2 matching 16 bases. J gave up 5 bases and V 2 bases, and 9 bases lay outside the gene matches. The germline V gene has CDR1 SGHRS and CDR2 YFSETQ. This CDR3 has 18 residues.

The rearrangement links TRBV5-4 to TRBJ2-3; 7 nucleotides agree with TRBD1. Trimming cost V 4 bases and J 4 bases; bases outside gene matches: 12. The germline V gene encodes CDR1 SGHNT and CDR2 YYREEE (reference sequence). The CDR3 is 16 amino acids. Here the CDR3 reads CASSGADDRAPDTQYF. CDR3 nucleotide sequence: TGTGCCAGCAGCGGGGCGGATGACAGGGCCCCAGATACGCAGTATTTT.

This clonotype was seen a few times. The rearrangement uses TRBV20-1 and TRBJ1-6; the match to TRBD1 covers 7 bases. This CDR3 has 17 amino acids. Germline V lookup: CDR1 DFQATT, CDR2 SNEGSKA (reference sequence). J gave up 2 bases and V 2 bases, and 9 bases lay outside the gene matches. CDR3 in DNA: TGCAGTGCTAGACCTCTGGCACAGGGGACCTATAATTCACCCCTCCACTTT. Translated, it gives CSARPLAQGTYNSPLHF.

This CDR3 is CASSVSAGNTIYF. The CDR3 DNA sequence: TGTGCCAGCAGTGTCAGCGCGGGAAACACCATATATTTT. The gene calls are TRBV12-3 or TRBV12-4 and TRBJ1-3; D is undetermined. Trimming cost V 5 bases and J 4 bases, with 9 bases left between them. The CDR3 consists of 13 residues.

This chain links TRBV25-1 with TRBJ2-4; either TRBD1 or TRBD2 may fit D (5 bases each). V was trimmed by 1 base and J by 3 bases, leaving 16 bases between them. Germline V gene sequence: CDR1 MGHDK, CDR2 SYGVNS. The CDR3 contains 17 residues. The CDR3: CASSEWPRLRGKNIQYF. CDR3 DNA sequence: TGTGCCAGCAGTGAATGGCCACGATTGAGGGGCAAAAACATTCAGTACTTC.

This clonotype was seen repeatedly, ten times or more. The chain has TRBV4-3 and TRBJ2-7; 10 bases map to TRBD2. Germline lookup yields CDR1 LGHNA and CDR2 YSLEER. V shed 2 bases and J 6 bases; nucleotides not matched to a gene: 7. This CDR3 comprises 15 residues. This chain's CDR3 is CASSQLAGGGREQYF. The CDR3, as DNA: TGCGCCAGCAGCCAATTAGCGGGAGGAGGGCGCGAGCAGTACTTC.

The chain uses TRBV7-8 and TRBJ2-3; D unclear. With 3 bases removed from V and 0 bases from J, the gap between germline ends came to 13 bases. Germline V gene sequence: CDR1 SGHVS, CDR2 FQNEAQ. This CDR3 region has 16 residues. CDR3 bases: TGTGCCAGCAGCTTTTTTAATTCCCTTAGCACAGATACGCAGTATTTT. Its protein is CASSFFNSLSTDTQYF.

In its sample, this clonotype was seen a few times. The V call is TRBV6-4, the J call TRBJ2-7; 7 bases match TRBD1. The CDR3 has 11 amino acids. Germline trimming cut 11 bases from V and 3 bases from J; bases unmatched to any gene: 4. Germline V CDR1 and CDR2: MRHNA, SNTAGT. Written as DNA, the CDR3 is TGTGCCCCCGGGACAGACTACGAGCAGTACTTC. It yields the protein CAPGTDYEQYF.

A few counts support this clonotype. J is TRBJ2-5 and V is TRBV12-3 or TRBV12-4; D could derive from TRBD1 or TRBD2 (5 bases each). The CDR3 has 13 amino acids. The V end was cut by 9 bases, the J end by 5 bases, with 16 bases between. The CDR3 DNA sequence: TGTGCCAGTAGATTTAGGGGAGCGGAGACCCAGTACTTC. It encodes CASRFRGAETQYF.

Only a few counts were recorded for this clonotype. V is TRBV4-2 and J is TRBJ2-7, with 7 bases matching TRBD1. Trimming removed 1 base from V and 2 bases from J; junction bases left unmatched: 5. The CDR3 is 15 amino acids. Germline V gene data show CDR1 as LGHNA and CDR2 as YNFKEQ. The CDR3 reads CASSQGKTGTYEQYF. The CDR3 coding sequence is TGTGCCAGCAGCCAAGGGAAGACAGGGACCTACGAGCAGTACTTC.

With respect to this clonotype: This may arise from a read error, as a much more abundant clone is one base away. This chain connects TRBV4-3 to TRBJ2-3; the match to TRBD2 covers 7 bases. Germline V gene lookup returns CDR1 LGHNA and CDR2 YSLEER. CDR3 length: 15 residues. V trimming: 0 bases; J trimming: 4 bases; junction bases outside the gene matches: 4. The CDR3 DNA follows: TGCGCCAGCAGCCAAGACGGAACTAGCGCAGATACGCAGTATTTT. Translation: CASSQDGTSADTQYF.

This clonotype was observed a handful of times. The chain links TRBV15 to TRBJ2-3; TRBD2 matches 7 bases. CDR1 and CDR2 from the germline V gene are LNHNV and YYDKDF (reference sequence). The CDR3 is 15 residues long. After removal of 1 base from V and 5 bases from J, the junction contained 6 bases not matched to a gene. CDR3 DNA sequence: TGTGCCACCAGCAGAGGTGACGGGAGGAAAGATACGCAGTATTTT. It encodes CATSRGDGRKDTQYF. Full variable domain (outside the CDR3, taken from reference TRBV15 and TRBJ2-3): DAMVIQNPRYQVTQFGKPVTLSCSQTLNHNVMYWYQQKSSQAPKLLFHYYDKDFNNEADTPDNFQSRRPNTSFCFLDIRSPGLGDTAMYLCATSRGDGRKDTQYFGPGTRLTVL.

This clonotype was observed a handful of times. The V call is TRBV20-1, the J call TRBJ1-4; 8 nucleotides match TRBD1. The CDR3 is 13 residues long. V dropped 6 bases and J dropped 4; count of bases not matched to a gene: 4. The germline gives CDR1 DFQATT, CDR2 SNEGSKA (reference sequence). CDR3 sequence reads: CSAQTGVNEKLFF. The CDR3 DNA reads as TGCAGTGCCCAGACAGGGGTTAATGAAAAACTGTTTTTT.

This clonotype was detected a few times. The J gene is TRBJ2-7, the V gene TRBV6-2 or TRBV6-3; D may be TRBD2 (6 bases). Looked up from germline, CDR1 is MNHEY and CDR2 is SVGEGT. This CDR3 comprises 15 residues. Trimming took off 6 bases at V and 6 bases at J, with 21 bases between the two ends. The chain's CDR3 is CASSALYGGEREQYF. DNA of the CDR3: TGTGCCAGCAGCGCCCTATACGGAGGGGAGCGCGAGCAGTACTTC.

This rearrangement joins TRBV19 to TRBJ2-7; 9 nucleotides match TRBD1. This CDR3 is built from 15 residues. CDR1 and CDR2 from the germline V gene are LNHDA and SQIVND (reference sequence). Unmatched junction bases numbered 11, after V lost 5 bases and J lost 6 bases. The CDR3, as DNA: TGTGCCAGTAGTCCCGCCGGGGACAGGGAATTCGAGCAGTACTTC. Its protein is CASSPAGDREFEQYF.

This clonotype was observed a few times. This chain joins TRBV29-1 and TRBJ2-7; weak D call: TRBD1 (5 bases). V was trimmed by 4 bases and J by 3 bases, leaving 7 bases between them. Germline V lookup: CDR1 SQVTM, CDR2 ANQGSEA. The CDR3 is made up of 11 amino acids. The CDR3 DNA reads as TGCAGCGTTGCAGGGTACTACGAGCAGTACTTC. Translating gives CSVAGYYEQYF.

This clonotype was picked up a small number of times. This rearrangement joins TRBV29-1 to TRBJ2-7; unclear D gene. Germline CDR1 is SQVTM and CDR2 is ANQGSEA. V lost 7 bases to trimming and J lost 5 bases, with 18 bases between them. The length of the CDR3 is 13 residues. The DNA for the CDR3 is TGCAGCGCCTCCGGGCCCCCGGGCCACGAGCAGTACTTC. Protein product: CSASGPPGHEQYF.

V and J are TRBV6-1 and TRBJ2-5; TRBD1 is a possible D gene (5 bases). Germline V gene lookup returns CDR1 MNHNS and CDR2 SASEGT. The CDR3 is 15 residues long. V shed 6 bases and J shed 1 base, with 15 bases lying between them. The CDR3 coding sequence is TGTGCCAGCAGCCCCCGTTCGACAGCCCAAGAGACCCAGTACTTC. Translated: CASSPRSTAQETQYF.

V usage is TRBV5-1 and J usage is TRBJ2-3, with 11 bases lining up with TRBD2. This CDR3 contains 19 residues. Germline V gives CDR1 SGHRS, CDR2 YFSETQ. Losses at the gene ends were 0 bases for V and 6 bases for J; bases not matched to a gene: 15. The CDR3 reads CASSLARVGTSGPADTQYF. The CDR3 DNA sequence: TGCGCCAGCAGCTTGGCCAGGGTGGGGACTAGCGGACCTGCGGATACGCAGTATTTT.

Of note for this clonotype: Given a much more abundant clone one base away, this may be a read error. The CDR3 carries no conserved terminal phenylalanine or tryptophan, so it likely arises from a read error. The chain recombines TRBV29-1 with TRBJ2-3; the D gene is possibly TRBD1 (5 bases). The CDR3 extends over 14 amino acids. CDR1 is SQVTM and CDR2 is ANQGSEA in the germline V gene. V lost 1 base and J lost 1, with 9 bases in between. The CDR3 DNA sequence: TGCAGCGTTGAAGGGGGCGGTGGCACAGATACGCAGTATTTA. Protein sequence: CSVEGGGGTDTQYL.